This TCR beta chain was recorded in a study of identical twins. TCRdb passed the 5' RACE reads through MiXCR, listing each CDR3 protein once. The sample consists of some 730,000 distinct CDR3 sequences, over 15% of them appearing once. V was cut by 6 bases and J by 0 bases, with 11 bases left in between. Germline assignment: CDR1 MNHEY and CDR2 SVGEGT. This CDR3 comprises 15 residues. The same sample was also used in a study of T cells expressing NK-cell markers. That source notes: Several donors likewise had their CD3+CD56-NKG2C+ fraction led by these clonotypes.

The source material was PBMCs. This clonotype was sampled from a woman younger than 35 in good health. The chain links TRBV6-2 or TRBV6-3 to TRBJ2-2; maybe TRBD2 (5 bases). CDR3 nucleotides: TGTGCCAGCAGCCTACCAGCGGCGAACACCGGGGAGCTGTTTTTT. Translation gives CASSLPAANTGELFF.